Sequencing of this TCR beta chain was carried out in a study of CD8+ T cells in alopecia areata. Study details: At a dose of 5 to 10 mg twice daily, oral tofacitinib was given to treated patients. Broader study findings: In scalp and blood during tofacitinib, many expanded lesional clones persisted.

Remarks on this clone: Its matching antigen is unknown.

Described treatment: oral pan-JAK inhibitor, 5-10 mg twice daily. Lesional scalp punch biopsies and peripheral blood were collected from alopecia areata patients. CD4+ and CD8+ T cells were sorted from PBMCs. Unmatched junction bases numbered 5, after V lost 1 base and J lost 8 bases. CDR1 is LNHNV, CDR2 YYDKDF, per germline (reference sequence). The CDR3 extends over 14 amino acids. The authors extracted RNA and reverse transcribed it into cDNA as the sequencing template. Profiling relied on immunoSEQ multiplex PCR, and the TCRdb table lists in-frame clones only, not all of them. The sample has hundreds of thousands of clones; 60% are singletons.

The specimen was CD4+ T cells sorted from blood, collected around week 54, from a patient treated with tofacitinib. The V gene is TRBV15, the J gene TRBJ2-4, with 7 bases aligning to TRBD2. This sequence originates from a human donor with alopecia areata. The DNA of the CDR3 is TGTGCCACCAGCAGAGGCGGGGGAGGTGACATTCAGTACTTC. This sequence encodes CATSRGGGGDIQYF.